The TCR beta chain described here comes from a study of blood T cells in healthy people across ages. Every sample had a minimum of 6.5 million PBMCs isolated. This clonotype occurred a few times. Germline CDR1 and CDR2: MNHEY and SMNVEV (reference sequence). The CDR3 totals 14 residues. V lost 3 bases and J 3 bases, leaving 12 bases between the germline ends. The authors ran a second PCR of 7 to 11 cycles using a sample-barcoded 5' primer and a J-beta primer mix. TCRdb ran MiXCR on the 5' RACE reads and lists one entry per CDR3 protein. Among approximately 810,000 distinct CDR3 sequences listed, approximately 35% were seen once.

The chain links TRBV27 to TRBJ2-7, with D possibly TRBD1 on 6 matching bases. This TCR came from a man between 18 and 35 years old in good health. Sequencing was performed on blood. CDR3 nucleotide sequence: TGTGCCAGCAGTTTCGCCGGGACACGCTACGAGCAGTACTTC. It codes for CASSFAGTRYEQYF.